This TCR beta chain derives from a study of long-term antiretroviral therapy in people with HIV. Overall study findings and caveats: Blood in the study was drawn between the mid-2000s and the late 2010s, possibly under older ART regimens, which may be less effective than current ones. Relative to transplant donor controls, diversity remained lower despite increasing after ART.

Participants living with HIV all received treatment in the United States. As regards this clone: The antigen remains undetermined. One end of the junction is discordant with germline, which a read error may explain.

The assay used was immunoSEQ (version v3.0), run at survey level. Each sample had sequencing targeting about 35,000-50,000 T-cell genomes. Profiled with immunoSEQ multiplex PCR; TCRdb holds only in-frame clones, not every one. This table holds about 32,000 clones, over 75% found once. The CDR3 covers 13 residues. CDR1 and CDR2 (germline): SSHAT, FNYEAQ (reference sequence). The chain links TRBV7-7 to TRBJ1-1; D ambiguous. The sequences come from unsorted PBMCs, collected 2.2 years after starting antiretroviral therapy. The receptor was isolated from a man in his late teens or twenties with HIV. The CDR3 DNA reads TGTGCTAGCAGCTTCAACCTGAACACTGAAGCTTTCTTT. Amino acid sequence: CASSFNLNTEAFF.